The 7 T cell receptor beta chains reported below all come from one sample, sequenced in a study of blood T cells in healthy people across ages. Combining a sample-barcoded 5' primer with a J-beta primer mix, a second PCR ran for 7 to 11 cycles. In TCRdb, the 5' RACE reads were re-called with MiXCR into one record per CDR3 protein. In the table there are about 1.8 million distinct CDR3 sequences, around half of which are singletons. The sample consisted of blood. These receptors came from a woman aged 40-49 years in good health.

The table lists this clonotype with a few counts. This chain connects TRBV20-1 to TRBJ2-7; the match to TRBD2 covers 12 bases. CDR3 length: 15 residues. Per germline, CDR1 DFQATT and CDR2 SNEGSKA (reference sequence). The ends lost 4 bases at V and 1 base at J; junction bases unmatched: 5. This CDR3 is CSANSGTSGSYEQYF. The CDR3 DNA reads as TGCAGTGCTAATTCCGGGACTAGCGGGTCCTACGAGCAGTACTTC.

At least ten counts were recorded for this clonotype. V gene TRBV5-5 combines with J gene TRBJ2-6; D call uncertain. This CDR3 has 15 amino acids. Germline assignment: CDR1 SGHKS and CDR2 YYEKEE (reference sequence). With 5 bases removed from V and 0 bases from J, the gap between germline ends came to 9 bases. The CDR3 DNA is TGTGCCAGCAGTCTGCTGGTCTCTGGGGCCAACGTCCTGACTTTC. This translates into CASSLLVSGANVLTF.

The J gene is TRBJ1-6, the V gene TRBV7-3; 7 positions match TRBD1. The CDR3 loop spans 13 amino acids. V was pared by 2 bases and J by 9 bases, with 1 base of the junction left unmatched. The germline V gene encodes CDR1 SGHTA and CDR2 FQGTGA. CDR3: CASSLYRGSPLHF. As DNA, the CDR3 is TGTGCCAGCAGCTTATACAGGGGTTCACCCCTCCACTTT. The variable domain in full, completed from reference TRBV7-3 and TRBJ1-6, reads GAGVSQTPSNKVTEKGKYVELRCDPISGHTALYWYRQSLGQGPEFLIYFQGTGAADDSGLPNDRFFAVRPEGSVSTLKIQRTERGDSAVYLCASSLYRGSPLHFGNGTRLTVT.

The chain couples TRBV2 to TRBJ2-5, with 7 positions matching TRBD2. Per germline, CDR1 SNHLY and CDR2 FYNNEI. The CDR3 contains 14 residues. V lost 5 bases and J lost 4; bases outside the gene matches: 7. The CDR3 sequence is CASSPTSRGETQYF. In nucleotides, the CDR3 is TGTGCCAGCAGTCCGACTAGCCGGGGAGAGACCCAGTACTTC.

The chain carries TRBV2 and TRBJ2-5; D not resolved. With 3 bases removed from V and 0 bases from J, the gap between germline ends came to 5 bases. CDR1 SNHLY and CDR2 FYNNEI come from the germline V gene. The CDR3 contains 13 residues. The CDR3 DNA reads as TGTGCCAGCAGTGACAGCAACCAAGAGACCCAGTACTTC. Protein: CASSDSNQETQYF.

The table lists this clonotype with a few counts. The chain links TRBV28 to TRBJ2-7; 7 bases line up with TRBD2. The V gene end was trimmed by 7 bases and the J gene end by 0 bases; junction bases not matched to a gene: 12. The CDR3 loop spans 16 amino acids. Germline CDR1 MDHEN, CDR2 SYDVKM. CDR3 protein: CASTSPPRGSSYEQYF. CDR3 nucleotides: TGTGCCAGCACCTCACCGCCGCGGGGGTCCTCCTACGAGCAGTACTTC.

Points on this clonotype: With a much larger clone just one base away, this may be a read error. This CDR3 is CTSRQPGTAKNIQYF. The CDR3 DNA sequence: TGTACCAGCAGACAGCCAGGGACAGCCAAAAACATTCAGTACTTC. The V and J genes are TRBV6-2 or TRBV6-3 and TRBJ2-4, with D perhaps TRBD1 or TRBD2 (5 bases each). The CDR3 has 15 amino acids. CDR1 and CDR2 (germline): MNHEY, SVGEGT.